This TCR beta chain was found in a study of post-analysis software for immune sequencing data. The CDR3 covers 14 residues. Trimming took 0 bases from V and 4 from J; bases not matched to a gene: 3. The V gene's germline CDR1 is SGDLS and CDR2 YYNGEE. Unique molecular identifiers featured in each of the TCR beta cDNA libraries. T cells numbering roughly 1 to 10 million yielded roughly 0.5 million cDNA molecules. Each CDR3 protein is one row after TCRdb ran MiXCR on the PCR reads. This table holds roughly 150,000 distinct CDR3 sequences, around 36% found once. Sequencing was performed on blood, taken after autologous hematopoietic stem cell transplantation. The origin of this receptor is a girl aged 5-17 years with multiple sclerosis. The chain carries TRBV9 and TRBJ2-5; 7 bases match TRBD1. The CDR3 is CASSVGTGRETQYF. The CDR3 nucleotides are TGTGCCAGCAGCGTAGGGACAGGCCGAGAGACCCAGTACTTC.